This paragraph reports one T cell receptor beta chain. This specimen comes from a study of shared clonotypes between healthy human individuals. The V and J ends lost 3 bases and 7 bases respectively, with 9 bases between them. The CDR3 has 12 residues. Per germline, CDR1 ENHRY and CDR2 SYGVKD. Method: immunoSEQ multiplex PCR; TCRdb's copy keeps in-frame clones and lacks some. The sample lists about 2 million clones; about 95% were seen once. The naive CD8 population came from CD45RO-negative cells selected for CCR7, without terminally differentiated effector memory CD45RA+ cells. Sequenced: naive CD8+ T cells sorted from blood. The chain employs TRBV10-3 and TRBJ1-1; D may be TRBD1 (6 bases). The sequence derives from a man younger than 35 in good health. CDR3 DNA sequence: TGTGCCATCAGTGACCAAGGGGGTGAAGCTTTCTTT. Amino acid sequence: CAISDQGGEAFF.